This T cell receptor (beta chain) was sequenced during a study of long-term antiretroviral therapy in people with HIV (dated by TCRdb to between 2020 and 2023). Regarding the complete study: The earliest samples were collected about a decade before the 2015 WHO recommendation for immediate ART, when ART was typically delayed until CD4 counts fell. No cross-contamination during QIAcube processing was shown when test extractions of a monoclonal T-cell line were performed alongside about 33 polyclonal samples. Eleven of the 30 participants with HIV were female. Whether ART initiation and durable HIV suppression were associated with changes in peripheral blood TRB repertoire composition and diversity was tested in a retrospective serial study. A total of roughly 200 cryopreserved PBMC samples came from 30 adults with confirmed HIV infection and were collected serially over a mean of roughly 6 years (range 1-12).

Inclusion was restricted to participants for whom at least one PBMC sample before ART initiation and at least two post-ART samples were available. Every participant with HIV received treatment in the United States of America. Before DNA extraction, cryopreserved samples of roughly 1-10 million PBMC were thawed and washed. At the time of the earliest PBMC sample, participants with HIV were aged between roughly 20 and 55 years. Each participant contributed PBMC samples from 1-4 timepoints before ART initiation and 2-8 timepoints after ART initiation, with a median of 7 samples. For every participant, serial HIV viral load, CD4+ T-cell count, ART history and demographic data were obtained. Genomic DNA was extracted from unsorted PBMC with a Qiagen kit on a QIAcube, with processing performed in batches of 12 samples. The immunoSEQ hsTCRB v3.0 assay was used at survey level resolution to sequence the TRB variable region. The targeted TRB sequencing depth was roughly 40,000-55,000 T-cell genomes per sample. TRB libraries were pooled and sequenced on an Illumina MiSeq using a v3 150-cycle kit. Concerning the study's data processing: Repertoire analysis was performed in R inside a reproducible Nextflow workflow that covered QC, data transformation and analysis. LymphoSeq2, an R package for exploring AIRR-Seq data, was used to implement custom analyses. After excluding a few samples that yielded fewer than 5000 total TRB sequences, 150 to 200 HIV repertoires remained for analysis. Among the 180 to 200 HIV repertoires that were kept, roughly 58 were collected before ART initiation and over 120 were collected after ART initiation. Repertoires were downsampled to 5000 TRB nucleotide sequences, with summary statistics averaged over 100 downsampling iterations. TRB sequences were retained for analysis only if CDR3 regions of at least seven amino acids were present. Two measures captured diversity: a Shannon entropy-derived clonality score and the Gini coefficient. Repertoire networks linked the top 5000 CDR3 amino acid sequences whenever two sequences differed by an edit distance of one. Antigen specificity groups and MHC restriction were predicted for TRB CDR3 amino acid sequences with GLIPH2. To flag known CMV, EBV, HIV or tissue antigen associations, CDR3 amino acid sequences were matched against VDJdb and McPAS-TCR. Pre-ART, post-ART and control groups were compared with Wilcoxon signed-rank tests and Holm-Bonferroni correction. TCRdb stores this immuneACCESS table with in-frame sequences only. Part of the clones is absent; in the studies checked, under half of the shortfall reflects unresolved V genes, and no reason is known for the rest. For V, J and clone size, that table is used; D and trimming come from the DNA. The sample has roughly 40,000 clones on record, approximately 86% of them singletons. The ten largest account for about 4.2% of the sample.

Cut back by 2 bases and 0 bases, the V and J ends lie 11 bases apart. In the germline V gene, CDR1 corresponds to SGHVS and CDR2 to FNYEAQ. Its CDR3 holds 15 amino acids, cysteine through phenylalanine. CDR3 DNA only is kept here, 45 bases in frame from base 1. On this clone itself: Its specific antigen is unknown. No base qualities exist here, and no much larger clone lies one base off it.

Overall results and qualifications from the work: Because cell numbers in pre-ART samples were limited, unsorted PBMC were profiled instead of sorted CD4+ and CD8+ T cells. HIV repertoires had narrower CDR3 length ranges than controls, and the network structure suggested an antigen-experienced repertoire that shifted only slightly toward naive after ART. The samples span the years 2004 to 2017, and the ART regimens used at that time may not be as effective as current regimens. Limited PBMC availability meant only the TCR beta chain was sequenced, without alpha chain pairing. No data were available on ART adherence, viral resistance or therapy changes, limiting inferences about post-ART repertoire changes. Starting ART was linked to a significant rise in TRB diversity, yet even with long-term ART the diversity remained significantly lower than in transplant donor controls. Expanded TRB clones identified before ART initiation dominated the repertoire across all time points, though the dominance fluctuated and decreased in many PLHIV after ART.

This specimen consisted of unsorted PBMCs, obtained just before starting antiretroviral therapy. The receptor comes from a woman aged 18-29 years with HIV. Rearrangement joined TRBV7-6 to TRBJ2-7, with a tentative D gene TRBD1 over 6 matching bases. Read as DNA, the sequence is TGTGCCAGCAGCTTACGCAGGGACAACTCCTACGAGCAGTACTTC. The translation is CASSLRRDNSYEQYF.